This T cell receptor (beta chain) was profiled in a study of identical twins. This clonotype was observed a few times. As yet, its antigen is unknown. Unique molecular identifiers were present on the cDNA, and a universal primer site came from template switching. Using its own MiXCR run on the 5' RACE reads, TCRdb lists one record per CDR3 protein. The data hold around 340,000 distinct CDR3 sequences, with roughly an eighth observed a single time. Per germline, CDR1 MGHRA and CDR2 YSYEKL. This CDR3 is 15 amino acids long. J gave up 8 bases and V 4 bases, and 10 bases lay outside the gene matches. With no exceptions, donors were healthy Caucasians. Study outcomes and limitations: There was an excess of low generation probability in the out-of-frame alpha sequences that twins shared.

This sample was shared with a second study, whose subject was yellow fever vaccine responses in identical twins. Turning to that study: Vaccine T cell responses of twins reportedly seemed partly convergent and partly personalized.

Sequencing was done on a sample of CD8+ T cells sorted from blood. This TCR was recovered from a woman aged 18-29 years in good health. The chain couples TRBV4-1 to TRBJ2-4; 8 bases are a match to TRBD2. The CDR3 nucleotides are TGCGCCAGCAGCCCCTTAAGCGGGAGCGGATACATTCAGTACTTC. Residues: CASSPLSGSGYIQYF.